This TCR beta chain appears in the sequencing data of a study of T-cell reconstitution after alpha-beta-depleted transplantation in children. The TCRbeta library was prepared with unique molecular identifiers. TCRdb called the PCR reads again in MiXCR, with one record for every CDR3 protein. The sample holds around 370,000 distinct CDR3 sequences; about a tenth are singletons and the top ten take around 2.4%. This clonotype was counted between two and nine times. Sequenced material: PBMCs from the stem cell graft donor, taken from the stem cell graft. This sequence was found in a human donor who donated a stem cell graft to a child with acute lymphoblastic leukemia.

The CDR3, as DNA: TGTGCCAGCAGTGATTCCAGAGTAGGAGAGACCCAGTACTTC. Translating it yields CASSDSRVGETQYF. The gene calls are TRBV2 and TRBJ2-5; D is uncertain. Germline V gives CDR1 SNHLY, CDR2 FYNNEI. The CDR3 totals 14 residues. V was pared by 3 bases and J by 4 bases, with 12 bases between.